This TCR beta chain was found in a study of blood T cell repertoires in COVID-19 (dated by TCRdb to the early 2020s). Regarding the study in general: Samples from collaborators originated in the United States, Italy and Spain and spanned both the acute and convalescent phases of COVID-19. The material from the prospective study consisted of cDNA or gDNA derived from T cells, B-cell-depleted T cells, or PBMCs. The dataset comprised deeply sampled blood TCRbeta repertoires from subjects exposed to, actively infected with, or recovered from COVID-19. The repertoires were made available in a free public database intended to serve as a resource for research on the immune response to SARS-CoV-2. Samples came from the ongoing ImmuneRACE study (first 160 participants) plus 1,254 subjects from 6 global collaborators. Nearly every sample came with metadata listing a de-identified subject ID, COVID-19 status, age in years and sex. HLA class I and class II types, where available, came from metadata supplied by the sample provider rather than from assay-based typing. General conclusions and limits of the study: The amount of clinical and demographic metadata varied by source and participant and was provided uncurated.

On this clone: It has no known antigen specificity. No base quality values were provided; no much bigger clone lies one nucleotide off.

At one collaborating source in Seattle, patients were enrolled during active infection and were followed longitudinally through the course of disease. Collaborating institutions collected whole blood in K2EDTA tubes following their own protocols. For TCRbeta analysis, collaborator samples were shipped as frozen whole blood, as isolated PBMCs, or as DNA extracted from either sample type. V is cut back by 3 bases and J by 1 base, with 8 bases in the junction unmatched. Looking up the germline V gene yields CDR1 KGHSH and CDR2 LQKENI. The CDR3 contains 16 residues, cysteine and phenylalanine counted. The entry retains the CDR3 DNA only, 48 bases that are in frame from base 1. TCRbeta CDR3 regions were amplified from genomic DNA using the immunoSEQ Assay, a bias-controlled multiplex PCR. For the original study's pipeline: Within the assay, amplification of reference gene primers was used to estimate how many nucleated cells each sample contained. To quantify the absolute abundance of each unique TCRbeta CDR3 rearrangement, sequence reads were collapsed and filtered. For each sample, productive Simpson clonality was calculated as the square root of Simpson's diversity index across productive rearrangements. Here the immuneACCESS table is served through TCRdb, limited to in-frame sequences with V and J called. Missing clones are a known gap in these copies; in checked studies unresolved V genes cover under half, and the rest lacks a known reason. V and J calls and clone size follow that table, whereas D and trimming were derived from the DNA. This sample holds 150,000 to 200,000 clones; around 85% were observed only once. In total, the top ten clones hold less than 8% of the sample.

This chain joins TRBV18 to TRBJ1-1, with TRBD1 identical over 7 junction bases. The sample was peripheral blood. This receptor was identified in a man at least 80 years old with COVID-19, enrolled during active disease. The encoded CDR3 is CASSPSLGQTNTEAFF. The base sequence is TGTGCCAGCTCACCTTCCCTGGGACAGACGAACACTGAAGCTTTCTTT.